This T cell receptor beta chain came from a study of cytomegalovirus exposure and HLA in healthy donors (dated by TCRdb to about 2017). With regard to the full study: According to an earlier analysis of 587 of the donors, about 179 million T cells yielded some 110 million unique TCR beta sequences and around 280 Gb of sequence data. An early release that covered about 600 HLA-typed donors contained about 300 gigabases of sequencing data and 75 million to 100 million unique TCR sequences. Of the approximately 370 genotyped donors, approximately 80% were placed in the genetic ancestry cluster associated with self-reported Caucasian donors. The study was designed to test whether signatures of past pathogen exposure could be identified by cataloging public T cell receptors. Using immunosequencing, the study profiled T cell repertoires from around 680 subjects and related those repertoires to cytomegalovirus serostatus. Along with the roughly 700-subject first cohort, a separate validation cohort of over a hundred different subjects was used. The study combined high-throughput TCR immunosequencing, statistical association of individual TCRs with disease status, and machine learning to predict cytomegalovirus infection status. To study patterns of TCR occurrence, a later analysis re-analyzed previously published TCR beta repertoires from 700 or so donors and added high-resolution HLA genotyping. Rather than drawing on any new phenotypic data, the later analysis identified candidate immune exposures from TCR beta sequences and the way those sequences occurred across donors. An earlier analysis of some 500 of the donors used high-throughput TCR beta sequencing to judge whether each TCR beta V gene segment behaved as functional or pseudogenic. Donor age, sex, ethnicity and CMV serostatus were compiled together with the repertoire data. Genome-wide SNP genotypes for about 65% of the roughly 670 donors were used in a later genetic analysis, which treated that subset as a discovery cohort. Every repertoire in the discovery cohort had been generated on one and the same sequencing platform. HLA typing included class I and class II loci at four-digit resolution. The number of donors typed differed by locus, with about 629-640 for A, B, C, DRB1 and DQB1, more than 500 for DQA1, over 600 for DPA1, and under 490 for DPB1. A few DR-DQ haplotypes were treated as single units for association and clustering because of strong linkage in the cohort. Among around 400 genotyped donors of the cohort, an average of roughly 230,000 unique TCR beta nucleotide sequences was sequenced per donor, of which about 18% were non-productive.

Regarding this clone: This receptor's antigen is unknown. No base quality information exists; no much larger clone differs at one position.

The cohort was made up of roughly 670 healthy bone marrow donors. At the time of sampling, every cohort member was nominally healthy, though immune exposures that went unrecorded were likely present. Of the 700 or so cohort members, around 300 had a positive CMV serostatus and just over 350 had a negative one, while no CMV serostatus was recorded for the donor. A peripheral blood sample was collected from each donor, and TCR beta sequencing was performed on peripheral blood mononuclear cells. The Qiagen DNeasy Blood Extraction Kit was used to extract genomic DNA from the blood cell samples. General conclusions and limits of the study: Correlated functional status among segregating V segments might be attributable to linkage disequilibrium, but an unknown experimental factor could not be ruled out. A later analysis found that HLA-associated TCR beta chains were more clonally expanded and had lower generation probabilities than equally common non-associated chains. Immune exposure information for the cohort was limited to CMV serostatus. It was suggested by the authors that the approach could potentially be generalized to other disease states and immunological phenotypes. Specific HLA alleles were associated with roughly 17,000 TCR beta sequences at a false discovery rate of 0.05 in a later analysis. The classifier was reported to diagnose cytomegalovirus status with high specificity and sensitivity in both the original and validation cohorts. The study gave a list of 150 to 200 TCR beta chains associated with cytomegalovirus. A later genetic analysis associated a missense DCLRE1C variant with V-gene and J-gene trimming of TCR beta chains, and an independent cohort replicated the association. A few of the identified cytomegalovirus-associated TCR beta chains were confirmed in vitro to be specific for cytomegalovirus antigens. Assigning TCR associations to individual alleles was difficult when HLA alleles, especially DR and DQ, strongly co-occurred. Compared with the roughly 700-donor mean, donors in an Asian-associated ancestry cluster had fewer N-insertions in productive TCRs, according to a later genetic analysis. Because the 87-base-pair reads could not distinguish some IMGT-functional V segments, including TRBV6-2 and TRBV6-3, those segments were excluded. Because some donors lacked HLA typing at each locus, the association tests relied only on the typed subset. According to a later analysis, most CMV-associated TCR beta chains appeared to be HLA-restricted, and the HLA associations seemed to be driven largely by CMV exposure. A later analysis found that TCR association rates varied across HLA loci, with DRB1 alleles showing the most associated TCRs and HLA-C alleles the fewest. The earlier analysis of 587 of the donors excluded over 15 rarely observed V segments, including chromosome 9 orphons, because counts were too low. In an earlier analysis of over 550 of the donors, most TCR beta V segments were observed in productive rearrangements about 87% or about 30% of the time, broadly matching IMGT annotations. Across donors, most TCR sequences were observed very rarely, whereas some public TCRs were present in many individuals. A cluster of highly shared sequence variants was judged likely to represent a technical artifact of the sequencing pipeline. This cohort had only TCR beta chains sequenced, and the lack of alpha or paired-chain data limited which features could be detected. The presence/absence analyses assumed that sequencing depth was roughly uniform across donors, and that assumption may not be true. A further reported finding was that TCR beta sequences accurately predicted the HLA-A and HLA-B alleles for most subjects in the first cohort. In a later analysis, several top co-occurrence clusters were reported to appear linked to parvovirus B19, influenza, CMV and Epstein-Barr virus.

V is cut by 3 bases and J by 4 bases, and the space between the germline ends is 10 bases. In the germline V gene, CDR1 corresponds to SGDLS and CDR2 to YYNGEE. From the cysteine up to the phenylalanine, the CDR3 has a length of 13 residues. Only the CDR3 DNA is retained, 39 bases long and in frame from the first base. Library preparation employed the immunoSEQ multiplex PCR assay. The multiplex PCR relied on a mix of 60 forward primers for TCR Vbeta segments and 13 reverse primers for TCR Jbeta segments. A multiplex PCR assay on genomic DNA amplified the CDR3 region of rearranged TCR beta genes. The amplified TCR beta libraries were sequenced on the Illumina HiSeq System as 87-base-pair reads. Regarding the original processing steps: A later analysis tallied 80 million to 95 million unique TCR beta chains across the 650 to 750 repertoires, and about 10 million of those chains were shared by two or more donors. A nearest-neighbor algorithm error-corrected the raw reads and collapsed the reads into unique sequences, merging closely related sequences to remove PCR and sequencing errors. V, D and J gene segments were assigned by aligning CDR3 sequences to IMGT reference sequences. For a sequence to be retained, a match of at least six nucleotides to both a V gene segment and a J gene segment was required. A rearrangement was called productive if the CDR3 had no stop codons and remained in frame with V and J, and every other rearrangement was called non-productive. CDR3 was defined according to IMGT convention as the region running from the second conserved V-encoded cysteine to the conserved J-encoded phenylalanine. In an earlier analysis of roughly 580 of the donors, sequences lacking an unambiguous match to a single V gene segment were excluded. An earlier analysis of a few hundred of the donors classified V segments as functional when productive rearrangements were above 56.7% and as segregating when the standard deviation between donors was above 5%. A statistical classification framework was built for diagnosing cytomegalovirus status from the catalog of TCR beta chain sequences. In a later analysis, TCR nucleotide sequences were compared against IMGT/GENE-DB human TR gene sequences so that V and J genes could be assigned. Using the TCRdist pipeline, a later analysis assigned CDR3 sequences along with most-parsimonious VDJ recombination scenarios. In a later analysis, every TCR beta chain was defined by the combination of its CDR3 amino acid sequence and its V-gene family, and reads without a unique V-gene family were dropped. A later analysis removed 592 highly shared, low-generation-probability nucleotide sequences to deal with suspected cross-contamination and a sequencing artifact. For each public chain, a later analysis derived a clonal expansion index from normalized ranks of inferred template counts within each repertoire. Generation probabilities in a later analysis came from a VDJ recombination model fitted to out-of-frame rearrangements, and those results were checked against IGoR. Hypergeometric tests were used in a later analysis to score TCR-TCR, TCR-HLA and TCR-CMV co-occurrence, with a repertoire-size bias correction applied to the TCR pairs. To estimate false discovery rates, a later analysis permuted the HLA or CMV assignments 20 times. In a later analysis, co-occurring TCRs were grouped using DBSCAN, and TCRdist sequence similarity was added for clustering within HLA-allele-positive subsets. Repertoires with fewer than 30,000 or more than 120,000 public chains, plus five repertoires with anomalous nucleotide sharing, were excluded from co-occurrence clustering. Held by TCRdb, this immuneACCESS table contains in-frame sequences only and omits some clones. Under half of the omission traces to an unresolved V gene where checked; the cause of the rest is unknown. V and J calls and clone size follow that table, whereas D and trimming were derived from the DNA. For this sample the table gives around 130,000 clones, of which about three quarters were detected only once. The ten biggest clones cover over 1% of the sample.

In this chain, TRBV9 is recombined with TRBJ1-2, with an unclear D gene assignment. Sequencing was carried out using PBMCs. The source of this sequence is a human donor in good health. The sequence in DNA is TGTGCCAGCAGCGCCCTCCGGTCCTATGGCTACACCTTC. Its translation reads: CASSALRSYGYTF.